The 26 T cell receptor beta chains presented below share a single source sample, sequenced in a study of Graves' ophthalmopathy and Graves' hyperthyroidism. RNA transcripts were the template, and TCR beta CDR3 regions were amplified from them. An opening RT-PCR round employed HTBI primers and preceded a second-round multiplex PCR. TCRdb re-derived calls from the multiplex PCR reads in MiXCR, one entry per CDR3 protein. The repertoire has hundreds of thousands of distinct CDR3 sequences, 21% of them found once; the top ten carry 3%. What was sequenced was peripheral blood. The receptor set was obtained from a woman between 18 and 29 years old with stable Graves' hyperthyroidism.

This clonotype was counted ten times or more. V gene TRBV7-2 combines with J gene TRBJ2-5; D is ambiguous. V lost 1 base to trimming and J lost 7 bases, with 10 bases between them. Germline CDR1 reads SGHTA; CDR2 reads FQGNSA. This CDR3 contains 13 residues. The CDR3 protein is CASSLGPTGTQYF. CDR3 bases: TGTGCCAGCAGCTTAGGACCGACCGGGACCCAGTACTTC.

This clonotype has only a few counts. V is TRBV15 and J is TRBJ2-7; TRBD1 is a possible D gene (6 bases). The CDR3 extends over 12 amino acids. Germline CDR1 is LNHNV and CDR2 is YYDKDF (reference sequence). The V gene lost 0 bases and the J gene lost 6 bases, with 6 bases spanning the gap. CDR3 bases: TGTGCCACCAGCAGAGAGGGGGCCGAGCAGTACTTC. The encoded protein is CATSREGAEQYF. Complete variable domain (other parts from reference TRBV15 and TRBJ2-7): DAMVIQNPRYQVTQFGKPVTLSCSQTLNHNVMYWYQQKSSQAPKLLFHYYDKDFNNEADTPDNFQSRRPNTSFCFLDIRSPGLGDTAMYLCATSREGAEQYFGPGTRLTVT.

In its sample, this clonotype was seen many times. This rearrangement joins TRBV3-1 to TRBJ2-5, with D hard to call. V was cut by 1 base and J by 5 bases, with 8 bases left in between. CDR1 is LGHDT, CDR2 YNNKEL, per germline (reference sequence). CDR3 size: 13 residues. This chain's CDR3 is CASSQGIGETQYF. The CDR3 DNA is TGTGCCAGCAGCCAAGGAATCGGTGAGACCCAGTACTTC.

The chain uses TRBV12-3 or TRBV12-4 and TRBJ1-1, with D possibly being TRBD1 (6 bases). The V end lost 6 bases, the J end lost 1 base, and 30 bases lay between the germline ends. The CDR3 contains 20 residues. CDR3 loop: CASRFALFPGQRLANTEAFF. Here the CDR3 DNA reads TGTGCCAGCAGATTCGCTTTATTCCCGGGACAACGATTAGCGAACACTGAAGCTTTCTTT.

This clonotype was seen ten or more times. The chain recombines TRBV10-3 with TRBJ2-5, with no clear D. V was shortened by 6 bases and J by 4 bases, with 18 bases between the two germline ends. From germline, CDR1 is ENHRY and CDR2 SYGVKD. The CDR3 extends over 15 amino acids. The CDR3 reads CAISLGDTIGETQYF. The CDR3 DNA follows: TGTGCCATCAGCCTGGGCGATACAATTGGAGAGACCCAGTACTTC.

This clonotype was seen many times. The rearrangement joins TRBV6-6 to TRBJ2-5, with 12 bases lining up with TRBD2. The CDR3 sequence is 15 residues long. Germline assignment: CDR1 MNHNY and CDR2 SVGAGI (reference sequence). The V and J ends lost 6 bases and 5 bases, in that order; junction bases with no gene match: 7. Here the CDR3 DNA reads TGTGCCAGCAGACTAGCGGGAGGCCCCTGGGAGACCCAGTACTTC. It yields the protein CASRLAGGPWETQYF.

This clonotype was detected many times. The rearrangement links TRBV5-1 to TRBJ2-7, with D possibly TRBD2 on 5 matching bases. In germline, CDR1 is SGHRS, CDR2 YFSETQ. V was trimmed by 4 bases and J by 0 bases, leaving 8 bases between them. The CDR3 is made up of 13 amino acids. CDR3 in DNA: TGCGCCAGCAGCCCGACTACCTCCTACGAGCAGTACTTC. This sequence encodes CASSPTTSYEQYF.

This clonotype was seen ten or more times. V is TRBV12-3 or TRBV12-4 and J is TRBJ1-2, with D hard to call. Trimming took off 10 bases at V and 0 bases at J, with 12 bases between the two ends. This CDR3 has 13 residues. CDR3 protein: CATQAGSNYGYTF. The CDR3 DNA is TGTGCCACCCAAGCCGGATCTAACTATGGCTACACCTTC.

This clonotype was seen a handful of times. The chain recombines TRBV18 with TRBJ1-1, with TRBD1 matching over 7 bases. V gave up 3 bases and J gave up 9 bases; unmatched junction bases: 7. CDR1 KGHSH and CDR2 LQKENI come from the germline V gene. The CDR3 covers 13 residues. The CDR3 region has the DNA TGTGCCAGCTCACCGCGACAGGGTCTTAAAGCTTTCTTT. Protein product: CASSPRQGLKAFF.

This clonotype was seen many times. This chain joins TRBV28 and TRBJ2-7, with 10 bases matching TRBD1. With 7 bases clipped from V and 6 bases from J, the junction kept 6 bases outside the gene matches. CDR3 size: 13 residues. CDR1 MDHEN and CDR2 SYDVKM come from the germline V gene. The DNA of the CDR3 is TGTGCCAGCATTGACAGGGGGCACGGCGAGCAGTACTTC. Translation gives CASIDRGHGEQYF.

This clonotype was detected ten times or more. The CDR3 nucleotides are TGTGCCAGCGGGCAGGCTGGAGCTTTCTTT. It specifies CASGQAGAFF. The chain employs TRBV12-3 or TRBV12-4 and TRBJ1-1; D gene unclear. V dropped 8 bases and J dropped 10 bases, with 11 bases sitting between them. The CDR3 sequence is 10 residues long.

Of note for this clonotype: This may come from a read error, since a much larger clone is one base off. The CDR3 DNA is TGTGCCAGCAGCTTTGCGGGAGGGCCTATCTACGAGCAGTACTTC. Translation: CASSFAGGPIYEQYF. This chain uses TRBV7-8 with TRBJ2-7, with TRBD2 identical over 9 bases. This CDR3 comprises 15 residues. Trimming at V came to 3 bases and at J to 3 bases, leaving 6 bases not matched to a gene. The V gene's germline CDR1 is SGHVS and CDR2 FQNEAQ.

This sequence joins TRBV28 and TRBJ2-7; TRBD1 agrees at 9 bases. This CDR3 spans 16 amino acids. Trimming cost V 4 bases and J 2 bases; bases outside gene matches: 9. Germline CDR1 and CDR2: MDHEN and SYDVKM. The CDR3 DNA follows: TGTGCCAGCAGTTCGAGTGGGGACAGGGTTCCCTACGAGCAGTACTTC. The encoded protein is CASSSSGDRVPYEQYF. Using reference TRBV28 and TRBJ2-7 for the parts outside the CDR3, the full variable domain is DVKVTQSSRYLVKRTGEKVFLECVQDMDHENMFWYRQDPGLGLRLIYFSYDVKMKEKGDIPEGYSVSREKKERFSLILESASTNQTSMYLCASSSSGDRVPYEQYFGPGTRLTVT.

This clonotype was detected many times. The chain combines TRBV5-1 with TRBJ2-3; possible D gene TRBD1, 5 bases. Germline CDR1 reads SGHRS; CDR2 reads YFSETQ. V was shortened by 1 base and J by 4 bases, with 10 bases between the two germline ends. The CDR3 contains 14 residues. CDR3 nucleotide sequence: TGCGCCAGCAGCTTGATCCAGGGCGCAGATACGCAGTATTTT. It encodes CASSLIQGADTQYF. Full variable domain (remainder filled in from reference TRBV5-1 and TRBJ2-3): KAGVTQTPRYLIKTRGQQVTLSCSPISGHRSVSWYQQTPGQGLQFLFEYFSETQRNKGNFPGRFSGRQFSNSRSEMNVSTLELGDSALYLCASSLIQGADTQYFGPGTRLTVL.

This clonotype has at least ten counts. The V gene is TRBV12-3 or TRBV12-4, the J gene TRBJ2-7, with 7 nucleotides matching TRBD1. J gave up 5 bases and V 3 bases, and 10 bases lay outside the gene matches. The CDR3 sequence is 15 residues long. The CDR3 nucleotides read TGTGCCAGCAGTTTCTCCGCCAGGGGGATAAACGAGCAGTACTTC. It encodes CASSFSARGINEQYF.

This clonotype was recorded at least ten times. The rearrangement uses TRBV28 and TRBJ2-5, with D perhaps given as TRBD1 or TRBD2 (6 bases each). Trimming stripped 0 bases from V and 5 bases from J, with 10 bases between. CDR3 size: 14 residues. CDR1 and CDR2 from the germline V gene are MDHEN and SYDVKM. Here the CDR3 reads CASSLWGGSETQYF. The CDR3 bases are TGTGCCAGCAGTTTATGGGGGGGCTCTGAGACCCAGTACTTC.

This clonotype was picked up many times. The gene calls are TRBV30 and TRBJ2-4, with a weak D call TRBD1 (6 bases). V was trimmed by 6 bases and J by 7 bases, leaving 16 bases between them. CDR1 GTSNPN and CDR2 SVGIG come from the germline V gene (reference sequence). The CDR3 extends over 13 amino acids. In nucleotides, the CDR3 is TGTGCCTGCATTACACAGGGATGGAACATTCAGTACTTC. This sequence encodes CACITQGWNIQYF.

In its sample, this clonotype was seen many times. The V and J genes are TRBV11-1 and TRBJ1-1; 10 nucleotides line up with TRBD1. The CDR3 totals 13 residues. Germline loops: CDR1 SGHAT, CDR2 FQDESV (reference sequence). V shed 5 bases, J shed 6 bases, and the junction held 3 bases outside the gene matches. CDR3 nucleotide sequence: TGTGCCAGCAGCCGGACAGGGGGAGCTGAAGCTTTCTTT. Encoded protein: CASSRTGGAEAFF.

The chain links TRBV11-1 to TRBJ2-2; D is undetermined. The germline CDR1 and CDR2 sequences are SGHAT and FQDESV (reference sequence). V was shortened by 5 bases and J by 3 bases, with 13 bases between the two germline ends. The length of the CDR3 is 15 residues. In DNA, the CDR3 is TGTGCCAGCAGCGCCCGTGACGGAGACACCGGGGAGCTGTTTTTT. The encoded protein is CASSARDGDTGELFF.

Ten or more counts support this clonotype. It is likely a read error, because the conserved phenylalanine at the end of the CDR3 is missing. This chain connects TRBV27 to TRBJ1-5; 8 nucleotides line up with TRBD1. The length of the CDR3 is 17 residues. Unmatched junction bases numbered 12, after V lost 5 bases and J lost 3 bases. The germline CDR1 and CDR2 sequences are MNHEY and SMNVEV (reference sequence). This CDR3 is CASSLYSPTGANQPQHL. The CDR3 DNA reads as TGTGCCAGCAGTCTTTACAGCCCGACAGGGGCCAATCAGCCCCAGCATCTT.

This clonotype was seen at least ten times. The V and J genes are TRBV11-2 and TRBJ1-2; no definite D call. This CDR3 is built from 15 residues. The germline CDR1 and CDR2 sequences are SGHAT and FQNNGV. Trimming removed 3 bases from V and 2 bases from J, with 13 bases in between. The DNA of the CDR3 is TGTGCCAGCAGCTTGACTTGGACGGAGAACTATGGCTACACCTTC. Its protein is CASSLTWTENYGYTF. The variable domain in full, completed from reference TRBV11-2 and TRBJ1-2, reads EAGVAQSPRYKIIEKRQSVAFWCNPISGHATLYWYQQILGQGPKLLIQFQNNGVVDDSQLPKDRFSAERLKGVDSTLKIQPAKLEDSAVYLCASSLTWTENYGYTFGSGTRLTVV.

This rearrangement joins TRBV11-2 to TRBJ2-7; 14 bases are a match to TRBD2. V trimming: 5 bases; J trimming: 2 bases; junction bases outside the gene matches: 11. The length of the CDR3 is 18 residues. The germline V gene has CDR1 SGHAT and CDR2 FQNNGV. CDR3 bases: TGTGCCAGCAGCCACATCGGACTAGCGGGAGGAAGGCCCTACGAGCAGTACTTC. The encoded protein is CASSHIGLAGGRPYEQYF.

This clonotype showed up just a few times. The rearrangement uses TRBV2 and TRBJ2-5; D gene ambiguous. Trimming pared 4 bases from V and 4 bases from J, leaving 13 bases between. This CDR3 has 14 amino acids. CDR1 is SNHLY and CDR2 is FYNNEI in the germline V gene. In DNA, the CDR3 is TGTGCCAGCAGTGCTGGGCCGTCCGTAGAGACCCAGTACTTC. It encodes CASSAGPSVETQYF.

The table lists this clonotype with a few counts. The V and J genes are TRBV6-1 and TRBJ1-1; tentative D call: TRBD1 (6 bases). The CDR3 covers 12 residues. V lost 7 bases to trimming and J lost 5 bases, with 11 bases between them. The germline V gene has CDR1 MNHNS and CDR2 SASEGT. The CDR3 reads CASIGRGTEAFF. The CDR3 DNA reads TGTGCCAGCATTGGCAGGGGTACTGAAGCTTTCTTT.

In its sample, this clonotype was seen many times. The chain recombines TRBV29-1 with TRBJ2-7; D gene uncertain. CDR3 length: 11 residues. The V end lost 4 bases, the J end lost 4 bases, and 8 bases lay between the germline ends. Germline values: CDR1 SQVTM, CDR2 ANQGSEA. The CDR3 spells CSVASVYEQYF. The CDR3 DNA sequence: TGCAGCGTTGCCTCAGTTTACGAGCAGTACTTC.

V is TRBV19 and J is TRBJ1-1; 7 bases are a match to TRBD1. Germline CDR1 reads LNHDA; CDR2 reads SQIVND (reference sequence). The CDR3 loop spans 13 amino acids. The J segment lost 1 base and the V segment lost 8 bases, leaving 4 bases of the junction unmatched. The CDR3, as DNA: TGTGCCAGTCAGACAGGGACGAACACTGAAGCTTTCTTT. It encodes CASQTGTNTEAFF.